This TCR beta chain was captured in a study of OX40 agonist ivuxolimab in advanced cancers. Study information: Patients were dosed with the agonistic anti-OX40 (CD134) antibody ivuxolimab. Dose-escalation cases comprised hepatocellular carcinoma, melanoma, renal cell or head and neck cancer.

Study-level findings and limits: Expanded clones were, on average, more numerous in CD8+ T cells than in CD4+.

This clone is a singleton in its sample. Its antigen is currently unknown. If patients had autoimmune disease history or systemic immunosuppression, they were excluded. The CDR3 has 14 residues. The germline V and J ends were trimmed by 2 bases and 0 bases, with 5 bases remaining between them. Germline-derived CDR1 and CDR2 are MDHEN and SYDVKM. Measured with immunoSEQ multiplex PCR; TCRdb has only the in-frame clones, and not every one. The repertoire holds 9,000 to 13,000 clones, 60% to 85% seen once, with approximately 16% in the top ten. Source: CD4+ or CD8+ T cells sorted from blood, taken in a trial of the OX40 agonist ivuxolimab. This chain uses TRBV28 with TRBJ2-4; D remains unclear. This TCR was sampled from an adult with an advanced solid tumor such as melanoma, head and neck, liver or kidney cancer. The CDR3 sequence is CASSLRLAKNIQYF. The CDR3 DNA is TGTGCCAGCAGTTTACGGCTAGCCAAAAACATTCAGTACTTC.